The rows below give T cell receptor beta chains drawn from one sample of a study of cytomegalovirus exposure and HLA in healthy donors. Assay: immunoSEQ multiplex PCR; the TCRdb copy retains only in-frame clones and omits some. The sample carries some 200,000 clones, about 79% recorded once. Sample: PBMCs. The receptors were gathered from a woman aged 25 to 45 in good health and CMV-seropositive. Each CDR3 is given with its conserved first and last residue. Each record gives: CDR3 protein, V gene, J gene.

CASSLQVGSTDTQYF	TRBV7-2	TRBJ2-3
CASSTYSRAGYGYTF	TRBV19	TRBJ1-2
CASSPRLAGGYNEQFF	TRBV2	TRBJ2-1
CASSLTLESGRVTDTQYF	TRBV5-6	TRBJ2-3
CASSRAPISTDTQYF	TRBV5-1	TRBJ2-3
CASSYSNRDYGYTF	TRBV6-5	TRBJ1-2
CASTPHPQGAYGYTF	TRBV6-5	TRBJ1-2
CASMSGVSYEQYF	TRBV2	TRBJ2-7
CASSPDGDRAYEQYF	TRBV5-1	TRBJ2-7
CASSYRGGQPQHF	TRBV6-5	TRBJ1-5
CASSDSLYNEQFF	TRBV6-4	TRBJ2-1
CASRWTGGVGQPQHF	TRBV27	TRBJ1-5
CASNLDTSNQPQHF	TRBV6-1	TRBJ1-5
CASSSRTSSEQYF	TRBV6-5	TRBJ2-7
CAISESAGRDNEQFF	TRBV10-3	TRBJ2-1
CASSLVGGPGTQYF	TRBV7-6	TRBJ2-5
CASSLDQVSTDTQYF	TRBV7-9	TRBJ2-3
CASSSLTGNFYNEQFF	TRBV28	TRBJ2-1
CASSPGTGGYEQYF	TRBV7-2	TRBJ2-7
CASTKMGANQPQHF	TRBV27	TRBJ1-5
CASGPRGGYEQYF	TRBV12-5	TRBJ2-7
CSVERTGIGTEAFF	TRBV29-1	TRBJ1-1
CASSPPPGLGNEQFF	TRBV19	TRBJ2-1
CASSDSHRESRPGELFF	TRBV5-1	TRBJ2-2
CASSLEYLGGYEQYF	TRBV11-2	TRBJ2-7
CAWNRGRETQYF	TRBV30	TRBJ2-5
CASSGGQMNTEAFF	TRBV5-1	TRBJ1-1
CASSIGLAGGPQGNEQFF	TRBV11-2	TRBJ2-1
CATRELAGGNEQFF	TRBV19	TRBJ2-1
CASSLTGVENTEAFF	TRBV5-1	TRBJ1-1
CASSLVPTGWSGYTF	TRBV11-2	TRBJ1-2
CASSPGGGLNTEAFF	TRBV5-4	TRBJ1-1
CASSIGGRNTEAFF	TRBV19	TRBJ1-1
CATSRVGQIVAEAFF	TRBV15	TRBJ1-1
CASILDRGYTEAFF	TRBV2	TRBJ1-1
CASSEPGIHQHF	TRBV6-1	TRBJ1-5
CASSLGRVYGEAFF	TRBV27	TRBJ1-1
CASSFYRGPVYGYTF	TRBV7-2	TRBJ1-2
CASSKGAGGTDTQYF	TRBV27	TRBJ2-3
CASSEAGTGSYEQFF	TRBV4-1	TRBJ2-1
CASSPSPPGLAVHGEQFF	TRBV9	TRBJ2-1
CASSLEGVTTDTQYF	TRBV5-1	TRBJ2-3
CASTLGGSYEQYF	TRBV28	TRBJ2-7
CASSVIQAAGQYF	TRBV2	TRBJ2-7
CASSFFSGAFEQFF	TRBV27	TRBJ2-1
CASSVPRNTEAFF	TRBV9	TRBJ1-1